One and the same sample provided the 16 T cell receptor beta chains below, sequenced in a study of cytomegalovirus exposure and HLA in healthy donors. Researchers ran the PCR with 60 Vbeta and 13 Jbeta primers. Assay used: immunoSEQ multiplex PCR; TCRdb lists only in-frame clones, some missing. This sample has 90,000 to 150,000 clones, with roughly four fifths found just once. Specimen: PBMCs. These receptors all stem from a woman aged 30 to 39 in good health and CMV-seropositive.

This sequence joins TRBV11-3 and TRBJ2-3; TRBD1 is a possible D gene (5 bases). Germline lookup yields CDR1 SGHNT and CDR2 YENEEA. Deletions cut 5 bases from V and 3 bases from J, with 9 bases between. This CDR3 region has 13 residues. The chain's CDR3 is CASSTPGTDTQYF. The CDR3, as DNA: TGTGCCAGCAGCACCCCAGGGACAGATACGCAGTATTTT.

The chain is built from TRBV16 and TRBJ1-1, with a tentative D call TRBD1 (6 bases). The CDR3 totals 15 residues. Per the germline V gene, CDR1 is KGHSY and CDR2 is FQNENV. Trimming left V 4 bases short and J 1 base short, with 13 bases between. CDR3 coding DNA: TGTGCCAGCAGCCTCACAAGGACAGCGAACACTGAAGCTTTCTTT. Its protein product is CASSLTRTANTEAFF.

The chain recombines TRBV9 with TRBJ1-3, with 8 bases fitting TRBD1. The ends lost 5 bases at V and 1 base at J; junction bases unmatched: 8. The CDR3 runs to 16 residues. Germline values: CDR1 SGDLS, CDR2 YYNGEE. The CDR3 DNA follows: TGTGCCAGCAGTCCAATAACAGGGGGTTCTGGAAACACCATATATTTT. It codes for CASSPITGGSGNTIYF.

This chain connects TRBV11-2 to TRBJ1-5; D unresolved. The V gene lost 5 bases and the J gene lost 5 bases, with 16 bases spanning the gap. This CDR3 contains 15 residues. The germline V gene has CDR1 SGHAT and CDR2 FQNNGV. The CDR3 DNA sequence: TGTGCCAGCAGCCCGGCGGGCAGACCTGATCAGCCCCAGCATTTT. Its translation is CASSPAGRPDQPQHF. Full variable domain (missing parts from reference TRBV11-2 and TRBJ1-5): EAGVAQSPRYKIIEKRQSVAFWCNPISGHATLYWYQQILGQGPKLLIQFQNNGVVDDSQLPKDRFSAERLKGVDSTLKIQPAKLEDSAVYLCASSPAGRPDQPQHFGDGTRLSIL.

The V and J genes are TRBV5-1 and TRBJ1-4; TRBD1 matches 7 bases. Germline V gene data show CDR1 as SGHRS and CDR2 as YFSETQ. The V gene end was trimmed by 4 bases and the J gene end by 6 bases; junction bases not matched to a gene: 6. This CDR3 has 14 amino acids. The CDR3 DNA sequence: TGCGCCAGCAGCCCCTACAGGGGAGATGAAAAACTGTTTTTT. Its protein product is CASSPYRGDEKLFF.

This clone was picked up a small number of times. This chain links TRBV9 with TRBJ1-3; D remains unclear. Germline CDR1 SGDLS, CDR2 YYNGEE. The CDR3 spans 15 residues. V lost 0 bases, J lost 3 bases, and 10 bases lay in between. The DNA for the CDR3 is TGTGCCAGCAGCGTAGTCGGGGATCATGGAAACACCATATATTTT. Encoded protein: CASSVVGDHGNTIYF.

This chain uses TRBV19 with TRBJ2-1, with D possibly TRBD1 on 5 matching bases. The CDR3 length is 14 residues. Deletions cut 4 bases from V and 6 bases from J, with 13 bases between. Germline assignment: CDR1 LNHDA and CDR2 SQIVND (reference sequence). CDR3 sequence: CASSKDTKGNEQFF. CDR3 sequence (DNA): TGTGCCAGTAGTAAGGACACGAAGGGCAATGAGCAGTTCTTC.

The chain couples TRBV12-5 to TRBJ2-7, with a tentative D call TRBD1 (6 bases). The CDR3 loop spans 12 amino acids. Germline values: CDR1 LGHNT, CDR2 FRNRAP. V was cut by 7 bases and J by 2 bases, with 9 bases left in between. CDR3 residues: CASEGHTYEQYF. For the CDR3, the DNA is TGTGCTAGTGAGGGACATACCTACGAGCAGTACTTC.

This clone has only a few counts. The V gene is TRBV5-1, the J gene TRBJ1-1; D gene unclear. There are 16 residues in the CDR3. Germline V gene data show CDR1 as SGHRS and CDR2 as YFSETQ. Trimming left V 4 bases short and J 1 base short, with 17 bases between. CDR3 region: CASSPKKGRENTEAFF. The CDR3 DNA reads TGCGCCAGCAGCCCGAAAAAAGGGAGGGAGAACACTGAAGCTTTCTTT. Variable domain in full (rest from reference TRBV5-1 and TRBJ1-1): KAGVTQTPRYLIKTRGQQVTLSCSPISGHRSVSWYQQTPGQGLQFLFEYFSETQRNKGNFPGRFSGRQFSNSRSEMNVSTLELGDSALYLCASSPKKGRENTEAFFGQGTRLTVV.

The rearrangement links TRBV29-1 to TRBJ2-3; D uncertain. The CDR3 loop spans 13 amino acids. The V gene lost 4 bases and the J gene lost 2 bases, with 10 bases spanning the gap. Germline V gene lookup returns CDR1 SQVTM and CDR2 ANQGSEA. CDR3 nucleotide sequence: TGCAGCGTTGGGAGTCGATTCACAGATACGCAGTATTTT. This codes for CSVGSRFTDTQYF.

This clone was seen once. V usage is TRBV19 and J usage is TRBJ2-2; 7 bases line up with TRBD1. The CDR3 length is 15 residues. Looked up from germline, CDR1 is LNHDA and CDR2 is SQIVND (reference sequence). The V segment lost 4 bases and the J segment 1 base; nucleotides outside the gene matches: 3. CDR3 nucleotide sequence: TGTGCCAGTAGTACCTGGACAGGGAACACCGGGGAGCTGTTTTTT. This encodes CASSTWTGNTGELFF.

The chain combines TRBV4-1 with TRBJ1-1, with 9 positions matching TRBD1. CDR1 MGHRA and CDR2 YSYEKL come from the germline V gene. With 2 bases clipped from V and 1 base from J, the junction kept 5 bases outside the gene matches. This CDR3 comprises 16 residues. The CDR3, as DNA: TGCGCCAGCAGCCAATTGACAGGGGGTAAGAACACTGAAGCTTTCTTT. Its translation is CASSQLTGGKNTEAFF.

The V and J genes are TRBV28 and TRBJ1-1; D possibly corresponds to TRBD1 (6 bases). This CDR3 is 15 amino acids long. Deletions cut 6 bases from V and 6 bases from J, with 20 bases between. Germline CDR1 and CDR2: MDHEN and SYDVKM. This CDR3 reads CASRVLSGGGPEAFF. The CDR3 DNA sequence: TGTGCCAGCAGGGTTCTTTCGGGAGGGGGACCTGAAGCTTTCTTT.

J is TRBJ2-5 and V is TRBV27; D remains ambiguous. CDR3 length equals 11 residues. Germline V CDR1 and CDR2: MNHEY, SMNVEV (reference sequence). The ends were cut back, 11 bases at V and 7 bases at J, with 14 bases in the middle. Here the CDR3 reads CAVIGGGTQYF. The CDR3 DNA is TGTGCCGTCATTGGTGGCGGGACCCAGTACTTC.

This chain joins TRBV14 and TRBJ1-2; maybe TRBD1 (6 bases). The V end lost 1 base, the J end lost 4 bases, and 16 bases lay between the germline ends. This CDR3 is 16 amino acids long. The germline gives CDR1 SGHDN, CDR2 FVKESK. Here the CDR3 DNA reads TGTGCCAGCAGCCAAGGGCATCGGGCCAGGGGCTATGGCTACACCTTC. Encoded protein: CASSQGHRARGYGYTF.

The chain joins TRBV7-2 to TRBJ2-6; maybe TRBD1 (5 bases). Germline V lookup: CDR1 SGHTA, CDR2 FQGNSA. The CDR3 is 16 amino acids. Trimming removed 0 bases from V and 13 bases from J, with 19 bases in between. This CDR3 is CASSLAGVGAAPVLTF. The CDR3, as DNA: TGTGCCAGCAGCTTAGCGGGCGTAGGGGCTGCCCCTGTCCTGACTTTC.